The 6 T cell receptor beta chains below come from one sample, sequenced in a study of T-cell memory formation after mild COVID-19. TCRdb ran MiXCR on the 5' RACE reads and lists one entry per CDR3 protein. The sample holds 450,000 to 650,000 distinct CDR3 sequences, less than 25% seen once. The specimen was PBMCs or a T cell subset sorted from them (not recorded which). The receptors were sampled from an adult woman who had mild COVID-19 (a few samples of this study predate the infection). Cell type and time point are not known.

This clonotype was counted between two and nine times. CDR3 DNA sequence: TGTGCCAGCAGTTCCCCTCGGGCAGCCGCAAACTATGGCTACACCTTC. Translating gives CASSSPRAAANYGYTF. The chain links TRBV6-2 or TRBV6-3 to TRBJ1-2; D is uncertain. Germline assignment: CDR1 MNHEY and CDR2 SVGEGT. The CDR3 covers 16 residues. V lost 4 bases, J lost 2 bases, and 17 bases lay in between.

The chain couples TRBV12-3 or TRBV12-4 to TRBJ2-1; D remains unclear. This CDR3 comprises 16 residues. The V gene lost 3 bases and the J gene lost 4 bases, with 16 bases spanning the gap. Here the CDR3 reads CASSLPPILTYNEQFF. The CDR3 nucleotides are TGTGCCAGCAGTTTGCCCCCGATCTTGACATACAATGAGCAGTTCTTC.

CDR3 protein: CASSWTVEGTDTQYF. CDR3 in DNA: TGTGCCAGCAGCTGGACGGTGGAGGGAACAGATACGCAGTATTTT. The chain couples TRBV5-6 to TRBJ2-3, with D tentatively TRBD2 (6 bases). The V gene lost 3 bases and the J gene lost 3 bases, with 14 bases spanning the gap. The CDR3 runs 15 residues. Germline CDR1 is SGHDT and CDR2 is YYEEEE.

J is TRBJ2-1 and V is TRBV19, with a weak D call TRBD2 (5 bases). Trimming took off 10 bases at V and 6 bases at J, with 13 bases between the two ends. This CDR3 comprises 12 residues. The germline gives CDR1 LNHDA, CDR2 SQIVND (reference sequence). CDR3 residues: CATRQDFNEQFF. DNA of the CDR3: TGTGCCACCCGTCAGGACTTCAATGAGCAGTTCTTC.

The V call is TRBV30, the J call TRBJ2-7; D call uncertain. V shed 0 bases and J shed 0 bases, with 9 bases lying between them. Per the germline V gene, CDR1 is GTSNPN and CDR2 is SVGIG (reference sequence). The CDR3 runs 14 residues. Here the CDR3 reads CAWSVHDTSYEQYF. In DNA form, the CDR3 reads TGTGCCTGGAGTGTACACGACACCTCCTACGAGCAGTACTTC.

This clonotype has a handful of counts. The chain has TRBV7-6 and TRBJ2-5; unclear D gene. The germline CDR1 and CDR2 sequences are SGHVS and FNYEAQ. V lost 2 bases, J lost 5 bases, and 6 bases lay in between. This CDR3 is built from 12 residues. CDR3 bases: TGTGCCAGCAGCTTAATCATGGAGACCCAGTACTTC. Amino acids: CASSLIMETQYF.